This TCR beta chain is from a study of human T cells and chemical hapten exposure. This clonotype occurred once. Trimming cost V 9 bases and J 9 bases; bases outside gene matches: 11. This CDR3 contains 16 residues. Germline CDR1 reads KGHDR; CDR2 reads SFDVKD. Time point of the sample: pre-sensitization, week 0. Noted treatment: therapeutic diphenylcyclopropenone sensitization with weekly scalp DPC. Prior to each patch test being applied, blood was drawn. MiXCR, applied by TCRdb to the RACE reads, yields one record per CDR3 protein. The table lists tens of thousands of distinct CDR3 sequences, around an eighth of them singletons, with about 5.7% in the top ten.

This sequence was found in a woman in her 30s with alopecia areata. Some clones in this sample may be carry-over from other donors' samples. The J gene is TRBJ2-3, the V gene TRBV24-1, with 16 bases lining up with TRBD2. The source was whole blood, collected in connection with sensitization to the hapten diphenylcyclopropenone (DPC). The CDR3 DNA sequence: TGTGCCACCGGGACTAGCGGGAGGGCCAACCCTGCGACGCAGTATTTT. This gives the protein CATGTSGRANPATQYF.